This TCR beta chain was identified during a study of blood T cell repertoires in COVID-19. Background on the study: Samples representing acute and convalescent COVID-19 were sourced from the United States, Italy and Spain. The analysed material was cDNA or gDNA that came from T cells, B-cell-depleted T cells, or PBMCs.

The CDR3 totals 15 residues. The V gene lost 6 bases and the J gene lost 7 bases, with 19 bases spanning the gap. The germline V gene has CDR1 WSHSY and CDR2 SAAADI. Methods used by the authors: It was from reference gene primer amplification that nucleated cell counts were estimated. Assay used: immunoSEQ multiplex PCR; TCRdb lists only in-frame clones, some missing. V and J calls plus clone size are reproduced from that table; the DNA served to infer D and trimming. The sample contains approximately 90,000 clones, 65% to 90% of which appear only once. The V gene is TRBV10-2, the J gene TRBJ2-1; perhaps TRBD1 as D (5 bases). Source material: peripheral blood. This TCR derives from a man aged 55 to 69 with acute or convalescent COVID-19. The CDR3 DNA follows: TGCGCCAGCAGCCTTTTGGGGCTCGGTAAGAATGAGCAGTTCTTC. Translation: CASSLLGLGKNEQFF.